This T cell receptor beta chain stems from a study of cytomegalovirus exposure and HLA in healthy donors. Clones were sequenced by immunoSEQ multiplex PCR, and TCRdb holds only the in-frame ones, with some missing. This sample has about 150,000 clones, with roughly 86% found just once. A remark on this clone: What it binds is unknown.

Whole-study findings and limits: Many donors carried some public TCRs, although rarity characterized most TCR sequences. In vitro checks showed that three CMV-associated chains really do target CMV antigens.

The germline V gene encodes CDR1 SGHNT and CDR2 YYREEE (reference sequence). The CDR3 extends over 16 amino acids. V lost 3 bases and J 6 bases, leaving 18 bases between the germline ends. This clonotype originated in a human donor in good health. Sample: PBMCs. The chain recombines TRBV5-4 with TRBJ2-2, with D tentatively TRBD2 (6 bases). The CDR3 loop is CASSSAGPLTSGELFF. The CDR3 DNA reads as TGTGCCAGCAGCTCCGCGGGGCCCCTTACCTCCGGGGAGCTGTTTTTT.